The 9 T cell receptor beta chains presented below share a single source sample, sequenced in a study of siplizumab effects on memory and regulatory T cells. The method was immunoSEQ multiplex PCR; TCRdb's version includes in-frame clones alone and lacks a portion of them. Of about 91,000 clones in the sample, 93% were seen once. The specimen sequenced was CD8+ T cells sorted from blood. The receptors shown here come from a human donor in good health.

This chain joins TRBV14 and TRBJ1-2, with 7 bases lining up with TRBD1. The ends lost 4 bases at V and 5 bases at J; junction bases unmatched: 4. The CDR3 spans 13 residues. Looked up from germline, CDR1 is SGHDN and CDR2 is FVKESK. The CDR3 bases are TGTGCCAGCAGCCTTGGGACAGATTATGGCTACACCTTC. This translates into CASSLGTDYGYTF.

Only one count was recorded for this clone. The gene calls are TRBV7-8 and TRBJ1-1; 7 nucleotides align to TRBD1. Trimming at V came to 2 bases and at J to 0 bases, leaving 9 bases not matched to a gene. The CDR3 is made up of 17 amino acids. Germline loops: CDR1 SGHVS, CDR2 FQNEAQ. CDR3 protein: CASSLYPGQNLNTEAFF. DNA for the CDR3: TGTGCCAGCAGCTTATATCCGGGACAGAACCTGAACACTGAAGCTTTCTTT.

V is TRBV5-1 and J is TRBJ1-1; D uncertain. In germline, CDR1 is SGHRS, CDR2 YFSETQ. Trimming stripped 4 bases from V and 3 bases from J, with 16 bases between. The CDR3 covers 15 residues. In DNA form, the CDR3 reads TGCGCCAGCAGCCAATGGCCCGGCAAGGACACTGAAGCTTTCTTT. Translated: CASSQWPGKDTEAFF.

CDR3 sequence: CAWSPGTGAGYTF. CDR3 nucleotide sequence: TGTGCCTGGAGCCCCGGGACAGGGGCTGGCTACACCTTC. The chain uses TRBV30 and TRBJ1-2; the match to TRBD1 covers 10 bases. Germline assignment: CDR1 GTSNPN and CDR2 SVGIG (reference sequence). This CDR3 is 13 amino acids long. The V segment lost 3 bases and the J segment 7 bases; nucleotides outside the gene matches: 5.

This clone was detected only once. V is TRBV6-5 and J is TRBJ2-7; 9 nucleotides agree with TRBD2. The CDR3 has 16 residues. The trim removed 3 bases at V and 6 bases at J, leaving 12 bases unmatched. Germline V gives CDR1 MNHEY, CDR2 SVGAGI. The CDR3: CASSYRSGGLFGEQYF. As DNA, the CDR3 is TGTGCCAGCAGTTATCGGAGCGGGGGGTTGTTTGGCGAGCAGTACTTC.

This clone showed up just once. The gene calls are TRBV5-8 and TRBJ2-7; D gene unclear. Looked up from germline, CDR1 is SGHTS and CDR2 is YDEGEE. The CDR3 sequence is 12 residues long. Trimming removed 0 bases at V and 5 bases at J, with 6 bases between. The CDR3 DNA reads TGTGCCAGCAGCTTGGGTTCCAACGAGCAGTACTTC. Its translation: CASSLGSNEQYF.

The chain combines TRBV4-1 with TRBJ1-5; D gene unclear. This CDR3 is built from 16 residues. V dropped 1 base and J dropped 1 base, with 11 bases sitting between them. The germline CDR1 and CDR2 sequences are MGHRA and YSYEKL. CDR3 bases: TGCGCCAGCAGCCAAGGAGGGAGAGGAAGCAATCAGCCCCAGCATTTT. It codes for CASSQGGRGSNQPQHF.

The chain has TRBV4-3 and TRBJ2-2; 8 bases align to TRBD2. The CDR3 runs 18 residues. CDR1 is LGHNA and CDR2 is YSLEER in the germline V gene. Trimming took 0 bases from V and 3 from J; bases not matched to a gene: 9. CDR3 protein: CASSQEVAGTRYTGELFF. Written as DNA, the CDR3 is TGCGCCAGCAGCCAAGAGGTAGCGGGAACGCGGTACACCGGGGAGCTGTTTTTT.

This clone was detected only once. This chain joins TRBV9 and TRBJ2-4; D could derive from TRBD1 or TRBD2 (6 bases each). CDR3 length equals 14 residues. CDR1 SGDLS and CDR2 YYNGEE come from the germline V gene. V lost 3 bases, J lost 7 bases, and 14 bases lay in between. The CDR3 is CASSEGGRANIQYF. DNA for the CDR3: TGTGCCAGCAGCGAGGGGGGCAGGGCGAACATTCAGTACTTC.